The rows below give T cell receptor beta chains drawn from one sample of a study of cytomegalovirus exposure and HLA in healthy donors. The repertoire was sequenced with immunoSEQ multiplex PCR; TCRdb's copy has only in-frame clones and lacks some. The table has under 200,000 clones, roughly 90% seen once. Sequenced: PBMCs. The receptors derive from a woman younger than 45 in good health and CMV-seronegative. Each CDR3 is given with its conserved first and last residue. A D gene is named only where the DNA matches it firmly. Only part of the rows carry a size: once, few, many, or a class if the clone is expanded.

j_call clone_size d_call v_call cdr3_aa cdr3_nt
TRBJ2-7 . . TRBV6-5 CASSPRAEIYEQYF TGTGCCAGCAGTCCTCGTGCGGAAATCTACGAGCAGTACTTC
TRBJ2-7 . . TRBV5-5 CASSSTGIYEQYF TGTGCCAGCAGCTCGACAGGAATCTACGAGCAGTACTTC
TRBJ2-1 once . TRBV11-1 CASSSREQPSYNEQFF TGTGCCAGCAGTTCCCGGGAGCAACCCTCCTACAATGAGCAGTTCTTC
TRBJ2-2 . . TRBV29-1 CSVEWQDTGELFF TGCAGCGTTGAATGGCAGGACACCGGGGAGCTGTTTTTT
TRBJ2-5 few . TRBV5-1 CASSLAGETQYF TGCGCCAGCAGCTTGGCGGGGGAGACCCAGTACTTC
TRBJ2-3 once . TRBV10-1 CATPPRPTDTQYF TGCGCCACCCCCCCGAGGCCTACAGATACGCAGTATTTT
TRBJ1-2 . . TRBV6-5 CASSPDRRGNYGYTF TGTGCCAGCAGTCCAGACCGGAGGGGTAACTATGGCTACACCTTC
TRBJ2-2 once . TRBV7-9 CASSLSLGGELFF TGTGCCAGCAGCTTATCCCTCGGCGGGGAGCTGTTTTTT
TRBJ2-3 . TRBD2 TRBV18 CASSPPSKGAETSGTDTQYF TGTGCCAGCTCACCACCGAGTAAGGGGGCTGAGACTAGCGGGACAGATACGCAGTATTTT
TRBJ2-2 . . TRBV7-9 CASSLPPSGYTGELFF TGTGCCAGCAGCTTACCCCCCAGCGGTTACACCGGGGAGCTGTTTTTT
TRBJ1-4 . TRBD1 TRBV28 CASSSTGRGRKLFF TGTGCCAGCAGTTCGACAGGGCGGGGTAGGAAACTGTTTTTT
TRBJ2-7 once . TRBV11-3 CASSLESGSYEQYF TGTGCCAGCAGCTTAGAGTCCGGGTCCTACGAGCAGTACTTC
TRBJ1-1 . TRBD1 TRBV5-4 CASSSDRGLKNTEAFF TGTGCCAGCAGCTCGGACAGGGGCTTAAAAAACACTGAAGCTTTCTTT
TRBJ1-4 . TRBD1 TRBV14 CASSQIQGVNEKLFF TGTGCCAGCAGCCAGATACAGGGGGTGAATGAAAAACTGTTTTTT
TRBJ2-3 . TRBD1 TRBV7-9 CASSSDRLSTDTQYF TGTGCCAGCAGCTCGGACAGGCTAAGCACAGATACGCAGTATTTT
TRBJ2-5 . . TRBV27 CASSFKGVETQYF TGTGCCAGCAGTTTTAAAGGGGTAGAGACCCAGTACTTC
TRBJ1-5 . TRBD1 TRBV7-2 CASSPGQGYQPQHF TGTGCCAGCAGCCCCGGACAGGGCTATCAGCCCCAGCATTTT